This entry features one TCR beta chain sequence. Antigen specificity is unknown. Assay used: immunoSEQ multiplex PCR; TCRdb lists only in-frame clones, some missing. The sample has some 170,000 clones, roughly 86% seen once. The sample belongs to a study of cytomegalovirus exposure and HLA in healthy donors. Study overall: The platform used for the 120 or so validation repertoires matched that of the roughly 700 first-cohort repertoires, a later analysis reported.

There are 14 residues in the CDR3. Looked up from germline, CDR1 is LNHDA and CDR2 is SQIVND (reference sequence). Trimming took 7 bases from V and 1 from J; bases not matched to a gene: 3. Study-level points and caveats: The authors confirmed in vitro that three CMV-associated chains were specific for CMV antigens. Whilst most TCR sequences proved rare, a subset of public TCRs occurred across many donors.

Sequencing used PBMCs. The TCR was taken from a man between 18 and 35 years old in good health and CMV-seropositive. V is TRBV19 and J is TRBJ1-3; TRBD1 aligns across 8 bases. CDR3 sequence: CASTQGASGNTIYF. The CDR3 coding sequence is TGTGCCAGTACTCAGGGGGCATCTGGAAACACCATATATTTT.